The next 21 T cell receptor beta chains were all read from a single sample in a study of human T cells and chemical hapten exposure. Described time point: pre-sensitization, week 0. The treatment here: therapeutic diphenylcyclopropenone sensitization with weekly scalp DPC. From the RACE reads, TCRdb called clonotypes with MiXCR, one entry per CDR3 protein. This sample carries some 360,000 distinct CDR3 sequences, 4% to 6% of them seen once, and the ten largest clones take around 2.6%. The material was whole blood, obtained in connection with sensitization to the hapten diphenylcyclopropenone (DPC). These receptors came from a woman aged 45 to 65 with alopecia areata. Some clones in this sample may be carry-over from other donors' samples.

This clonotype was observed a handful of times. CDR3: CATSDLRQGAGNEKLFF. The CDR3 DNA is TGTGCCACCAGTGATTTGCGACAGGGGGCTGGTAATGAAAAACTGTTTTTT. This chain joins TRBV24-1 and TRBJ1-4, with 10 bases aligning to TRBD1. This CDR3 has 17 amino acids. With 0 bases clipped from V and 4 bases from J, the junction kept 4 bases outside the gene matches. Germline V CDR1 and CDR2: KGHDR, SFDVKD.

In this sample, this clonotype turned up many times. The V and J genes are TRBV30 and TRBJ1-2, with 7 bases fitting TRBD1. V shed 4 bases, J shed 7 bases, and the junction held 6 bases outside the gene matches. The germline gives CDR1 GTSNPN, CDR2 SVGIG (reference sequence). CDR3 length: 12 amino acids. In nucleotides, the CDR3 is TGTGCCTGGACCTGGACAGGCAGTGGCTACACCTTC. Residues: CAWTWTGSGYTF.

This clonotype was seen ten or more times. The chain carries TRBV6-2 or TRBV6-3 and TRBJ2-1, with 7 bases identical to TRBD2. V dropped 6 bases and J dropped 1; count of bases not matched to a gene: 3. The CDR3 has 14 residues. The germline gives CDR1 MNHEY, CDR2 SVGEGT. The CDR3 protein is CASRGGGSYNEQFF. CDR3 nucleotides: TGTGCCAGCAGAGGCGGGGGTTCCTACAATGAGCAGTTCTTC.

The CDR3 loop is CASSRGEGQGHYEQFF. The CDR3 DNA reads TGTGCCAGCAGCCGAGGGGAAGGGCAGGGGCATTATGAGCAGTTCTTC. The genes are TRBV13 and TRBJ2-1; a possible D gene is TRBD1 (6 bases). The V and J ends lost 5 bases and 8 bases respectively, with 22 bases between them. This CDR3 contains 16 residues. Germline-derived CDR1 and CDR2 are PRHDT and FYEKMQ (reference sequence).

This clonotype was seen a handful of times. This chain connects TRBV14 to TRBJ2-7, with a weak D call TRBD1 (6 bases). Trimming removed 4 bases at V and 7 bases at J, with 17 bases between. The germline V gene encodes CDR1 SGHDN and CDR2 FVKESK. The CDR3 contains 14 residues. The CDR3 region is CASSPSLGAREQYF. In DNA, the CDR3 is TGTGCCAGCAGCCCAAGCCTGGGGGCGAGGGAGCAGTACTTC. Full variable domain (remainder filled in from reference TRBV14 and TRBJ2-7): EAGVTQFPSHSVIEKGQTVTLRCDPISGHDNLYWYRRVMGKEIKFLLHFVKESKQDESGMPNNRFLAERTGGTYSTLKVQPAELEDSGVYFCASSPSLGAREQYFGPGTRLTVT.

In its sample, this clonotype was seen many times. The chain recombines TRBV6-4 with TRBJ1-2; D is possibly TRBD1 (5 bases). V shed 5 bases and J shed 6 bases, with 10 bases lying between them. Germline CDR1 is MRHNA and CDR2 is SNTAGT. The CDR3 totals 12 residues. The CDR3 DNA sequence: TGTGCCAGCAGTCCACAGACAGATGGCTACACCTTC. Protein sequence: CASSPQTDGYTF.

Ten or more counts support this clonotype. The chain joins TRBV10-3 to TRBJ1-1; D unclear. The CDR3 length is 15 residues. The V gene's germline CDR1 is ENHRY and CDR2 SYGVKD. V shed 0 bases and J shed 0 bases, with 8 bases lying between them. The CDR3 protein is CAISESLGMNTEAFF. CDR3 bases: TGTGCCATCAGTGAGTCGTTGGGAATGAACACTGAAGCTTTCTTT.

This clonotype was seen ten or more times. This chain uses TRBV7-9 with TRBJ2-4; possible D gene TRBD2, 7 bases. This CDR3 is 15 amino acids long. Germline CDR1 and CDR2: SEHNR and FQNEAQ (reference sequence). Trimming pared 6 bases from V and 2 bases from J, leaving 14 bases between. CDR3 sequence reads: CASRPAGASKNIQYF. In DNA form, the CDR3 reads TGTGCCAGCAGGCCTGCGGGGGCATCCAAAAACATTCAGTACTTC.

This chain connects TRBV2 to TRBJ1-5; D unclear. Trimming cost V 7 bases and J 9 bases, with 16 bases left between them. The CDR3 is 13 residues long. Germline V gene lookup returns CDR1 SNHLY and CDR2 FYNNEI. The CDR3 DNA reads as TGTGCCAGCACCCTCAACGACGAACGGCCCCAGCATTTT. It is translated as CASTLNDERPQHF.

Many counts were recorded for this clonotype. The gene calls are TRBV13 and TRBJ1-1; 7 bases line up with TRBD1. Germline V lookup: CDR1 PRHDT, CDR2 FYEKMQ (reference sequence). The trim removed 4 bases at V and 6 bases at J, leaving 17 bases unmatched. The CDR3 contains 17 residues. The CDR3 protein is CASSYLPSLGQDPEAFF. CDR3 sequence (DNA): TGTGCCAGCAGCTACCTCCCCAGCCTCGGACAGGACCCTGAAGCTTTCTTT.

This clonotype was counted only a few times. The rearrangement uses TRBV4-1 and TRBJ1-2; D is unclear. The germline V gene encodes CDR1 MGHRA and CDR2 YSYEKL. Trimming took 0 bases from V and 3 from J, leaving 11 bases between them. CDR3 size: 15 residues. In DNA, the CDR3 is TGCGCCAGCAGCCAAGATGACCGGGAATACTATGGCTACACCTTC. It is translated as CASSQDDREYYGYTF.

This clonotype was observed at least ten times. The DNA for the CDR3 is TGTGCCAGCAGCAAAGGGAGAACTGAAGCTTTCTTT. Its translation is CASSKGRTEAFF. J is TRBJ1-1 and V is TRBV7-9; D is unresolved. The ends were cut back, 5 bases at V and 5 bases at J, with 9 bases in the middle. CDR1 and CDR2 from the germline V gene are SEHNR and FQNEAQ (reference sequence). The CDR3 loop spans 12 amino acids. The entire variable domain, with the rest obtained from reference TRBV7-9 and TRBJ1-1, is as follows: DTGVSQNPRHKITKRGQNVTFRCDPISEHNRLYWYRQTLGQGPEFLTYFQNEAQLEKSRLLSDRFSAERPKGSFSTLEIQRTEQGDSAMYLCASSKGRTEAFFGQGTRLTVV.

This clonotype has ten or more counts. V is TRBV20-1 and J is TRBJ2-7; 10 bases agree with TRBD2. The CDR3 is 14 amino acids. Germline assignment: CDR1 DFQATT and CDR2 SNEGSKA (reference sequence). Trimming removed 6 bases from V and 1 base from J; junction bases left unmatched: 6. For the CDR3, the DNA is TGCAGTGCATACAAGCGGGGGGGTTCCTACGAGCAGTACTTC. The encoded protein is CSAYKRGGSYEQYF.

The chain combines TRBV7-9 with TRBJ2-7; D is tentatively TRBD1 or TRBD2 (5 bases each). Germline assignment: CDR1 SEHNR and CDR2 FQNEAQ (reference sequence). This CDR3 is 15 amino acids long. V was trimmed by 6 bases and J by 5 bases, leaving 20 bases between them. The CDR3 reads CASSHPDGVRDEQYF. DNA of the CDR3: TGTGCCAGCAGTCATCCGGACGGGGTCAGGGACGAGCAGTACTTC.

This clonotype appeared many times. This sequence joins TRBV20-1 and TRBJ1-2; D perhaps matches TRBD1 (6 bases). Trimming shortened V by 6 bases and J by 5 bases, and 13 bases separated the two germline ends. Looked up from germline, CDR1 is DFQATT and CDR2 is SNEGSKA (reference sequence). The CDR3 consists of 12 residues. CDR3 nucleotides: TGCAGTGCAGGGAGCAGGGGATATGGCTACACCTTC. This codes for CSAGSRGYGYTF.

As for this clonotype: This likely came from a read error, as a far larger clone is one base away. The chain joins TRBV12-3 or TRBV12-4 to TRBJ2-3; no clear D gene. The CDR3 covers 12 residues. Trimming pared 7 bases from V and 2 bases from J, leaving 7 bases between. CDR3 sequence reads: CASTLTTDTQYF. DNA of the CDR3: TGTGCCAGCACCCTTACCACAGATACGCAGTATTTT.

This clonotype was observed at least ten times. This sequence joins TRBV12-3 or TRBV12-4 and TRBJ1-1; D is unclear. There are 14 residues in the CDR3. Deletions cut 2 bases from V and 0 bases from J, with 7 bases between. In DNA, the CDR3 is TGTGCCAGCAGTTTATCCGGGATGAACACTGAAGCTTTCTTT. It yields the protein CASSLSGMNTEAFF.

In its sample, this clonotype was seen many times. This rearrangement joins TRBV29-1 to TRBJ2-1; TRBD2 is a possible D gene (6 bases). This CDR3 is built from 15 residues. Germline CDR1 reads SQVTM; CDR2 reads ANQGSEA. V was clipped by 0 bases and J by 4 bases, with 13 bases between them. The CDR3 loop reads CSVEDRTRGYNEQFF. CDR3 sequence (DNA): TGCAGCGTTGAAGATCGGACCCGGGGGTACAATGAGCAGTTCTTC.

The chain employs TRBV5-1 and TRBJ2-1; a weak D match, TRBD2 (5 bases). The CDR3 extends over 11 amino acids. The germline V gene encodes CDR1 SGHRS and CDR2 YFSETQ. The germline V and J ends were trimmed by 4 bases and 12 bases, with 11 bases remaining between them. DNA of the CDR3: TGCGCCAGCAGCATAGGACTCGGGCAGTTCTTC. Residues: CASSIGLGQFF.

This clonotype was counted many times. The CDR3, as DNA: TGTGCCAGCAGCGTAGTAACCGCAGATACGCAGTATTTT. It specifies CASSVVTADTQYF. This sequence joins TRBV9 and TRBJ2-3; D gene unclear. V lost 0 bases and J lost 4, with 6 bases in between. Germline values: CDR1 SGDLS, CDR2 YYNGEE. CDR3 size: 13 residues.

This clonotype was counted ten times or more. The rearrangement links TRBV12-3 or TRBV12-4 to TRBJ2-3, with 7 bases that match TRBD2. Trimming removed 6 bases from V and 2 bases from J; junction bases left unmatched: 5. The length of the CDR3 is 14 residues. This CDR3 reads CASREAGSTDTQYF. The CDR3 nucleotides are TGTGCCAGCAGAGAAGCGGGGTCCACAGATACGCAGTATTTT.